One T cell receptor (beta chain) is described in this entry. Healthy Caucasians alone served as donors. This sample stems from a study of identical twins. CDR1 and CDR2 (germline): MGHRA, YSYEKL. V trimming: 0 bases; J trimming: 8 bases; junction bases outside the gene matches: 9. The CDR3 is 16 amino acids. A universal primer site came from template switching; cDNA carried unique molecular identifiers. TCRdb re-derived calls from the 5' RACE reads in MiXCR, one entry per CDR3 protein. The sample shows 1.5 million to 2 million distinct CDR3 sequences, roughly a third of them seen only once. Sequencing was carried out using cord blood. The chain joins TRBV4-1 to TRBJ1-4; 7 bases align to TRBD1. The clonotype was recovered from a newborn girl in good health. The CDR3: CASSQERDRVDEKLFF. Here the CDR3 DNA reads TGCGCCAGCAGCCAAGAAAGAGACAGGGTGGACGAAAAACTGTTTTTT.